Below are 10 T cell receptor beta chains sequenced from a single sample in a study of blood T cell repertoires in COVID-19. The protocol was immunoSEQ multiplex PCR, while the TCRdb copy is restricted to in-frame clones and leaves out a portion. Of about 150,000 clones detected, roughly nine tenths appear once; the ten largest clones hold under 15%. The sequenced sample consisted of peripheral blood. The origin of the receptors is a man aged 18 to 30 with COVID-19, enrolled during active disease.

This sequence joins TRBV5-1 and TRBJ1-3; no definite D call. The CDR3 contains 15 residues. With 3 bases removed from V and 4 bases from J, the gap between germline ends came to 14 bases. CDR1 is SGHRS and CDR2 is YFSETQ in the germline V gene. The CDR3 reads CASSSGGSDGNTIYF. The CDR3 nucleotides read TGCGCCAGCAGCTCCGGAGGGAGCGACGGAAACACCATATATTTT. The full variable domain, completed using reference TRBV5-1 and TRBJ1-3, is KAGVTQTPRYLIKTRGQQVTLSCSPISGHRSVSWYQQTPGQGLQFLFEYFSETQRNKGNFPGRFSGRQFSNSRSEMNVSTLELGDSALYLCASSSGGSDGNTIYFGEGSWLTVV.

This sequence joins TRBV6-2 or TRBV6-3 and TRBJ2-7; 7 bases fit TRBD2. Germline CDR1 is MNHEY and CDR2 is SVGEGT. V lost 4 bases, J lost 3 bases, and 12 bases stayed unmatched. This CDR3 is built from 16 residues. The CDR3 bases are TGTGCCAGCAGTTCAAACAGCGGGACCTTACGCTACGAGCAGTACTTC. Protein product: CASSSNSGTLRYEQYF.

The rearrangement uses TRBV29-1 and TRBJ2-5; D possibly corresponds to TRBD1 (5 bases). Germline CDR1 SQVTM, CDR2 ANQGSEA. This CDR3 contains 13 residues. Deletions cut 4 bases from V and 1 base from J, with 10 bases between. CDR3 nucleotide sequence: TGCAGCGTTGGGGCAGGGTCCCAAGAGACCCAGTACTTC. This encodes CSVGAGSQETQYF.

This rearrangement joins TRBV7-9 to TRBJ1-6, with 7 bases aligning to TRBD1. Unmatched junction bases numbered 9, after V lost 4 bases and J lost 9 bases. In germline, CDR1 is SEHNR, CDR2 FQNEAQ (reference sequence). This CDR3 spans 15 amino acids. The CDR3 nucleotides are TGTGCCAGCAGCTCGCCGACAGGGTTCGGTTCACCCCTCCACTTT. Translated: CASSSPTGFGSPLHF. The full variable domain, rest sourced from reference TRBV7-9 and TRBJ1-6, is DTGVSQNPRHKITKRGQNVTFRCDPISEHNRLYWYRQTLGQGPEFLTYFQNEAQLEKSRLLSDRFSAERPKGSFSTLEIQRTEQGDSAMYLCASSSPTGFGSPLHFGNGTRLTVT.

The chain uses TRBV27 and TRBJ2-7, with 10 bases aligning to TRBD1. The germline gives CDR1 MNHEY, CDR2 SMNVEV (reference sequence). The CDR3 has 14 residues. V lost 7 bases, J lost 4 bases, and 7 bases stayed unmatched. CDR3 sequence reads: CASIKRQGAYEQYF. CDR3 bases: TGTGCCAGCATAAAGAGACAGGGGGCATACGAGCAGTACTTC.

The rearrangement joins TRBV30 to TRBJ2-7; weak D call: TRBD1 (6 bases). Germline V gives CDR1 GTSNPN, CDR2 SVGIG (reference sequence). V lost 1 base to trimming and J lost 3 bases, with 13 bases between them. CDR3 size: 14 residues. CDR3 protein: CAWSDRDTHYEQYF. The CDR3 region has the DNA TGTGCCTGGAGTGACCGGGACACCCACTACGAGCAGTACTTC.

This chain links TRBV18 with TRBJ2-7; 8 bases agree with TRBD2. V dropped 3 bases and J dropped 5; count of bases not matched to a gene: 18. CDR3 length: 18 amino acids. CDR1 and CDR2 from the germline V gene are KGHSH and LQKENI. CDR3 in DNA: TGTGCCAGCTCACCTCAGGGTTTCCGCCCAGCGGGAGTTAACGAGCAGTACTTC. Protein sequence: CASSPQGFRPAGVNEQYF.

V and J are TRBV28 and TRBJ2-5; D is uncertain. Germline V lookup: CDR1 MDHEN, CDR2 SYDVKM. Trimming took 3 bases from V and 1 from J, leaving 18 bases between them. The length of the CDR3 is 17 residues. CDR3 in amino acids: CASSLSPLRYFQETQYF. CDR3 nucleotides: TGTGCCAGCAGTTTGTCGCCCCTTCGGTATTTCCAAGAGACCCAGTACTTC.

The chain carries TRBV10-1 and TRBJ2-3, with 9 bases that match TRBD1. V gave up 5 bases and J gave up 5 bases; unmatched junction bases: 8. The germline V gene has CDR1 WNHNN and CDR2 SYGVQD (reference sequence). This CDR3 comprises 15 residues. The CDR3 DNA reads as TGCGCCAGCAGTTCAAACAGGGGGCTGGGAGATACGCAGTATTTT. Amino acid sequence: CASSSNRGLGDTQYF.

V and J are TRBV16 and TRBJ1-6; D unresolved. Trimming cost V 2 bases and J 5 bases, with 13 bases left between them. The CDR3 totals 16 residues. Germline V gene sequence: CDR1 KGHSY, CDR2 FQNENV. This CDR3 reads CASSQVNSLNNSPLHF. DNA of the CDR3: TGTGCCAGCAGCCAAGTGAATTCCCTAAATAATTCACCCCTCCACTTT.